Following are 4 T cell receptor beta chains from one sample sequenced in a study of metastatic and nonmetastatic thyroid tumors. Via MiXCR, TCRdb re-called the PCR reads. This table holds about 23,000 clones, 20% found once. No treatment had been given to any patient before thyroid surgery. Material for sequencing was blood. The receptors shown here come from a female donor with papillary thyroid cancer or a benign thyroid nodule (not recorded which). Some clones in this sample may be carry-over from other donors' samples.

In its sample, this clone was seen many times. The J gene is TRBJ2-1, the V gene TRBV27; tentatively, D is TRBD1 or TRBD2 (5 bases each). The CDR3 consists of 17 residues. V lost 5 bases to trimming and J lost 0 bases, with 17 bases between them. Germline loops: CDR1 MNHEY, CDR2 SMNVEV (reference sequence). Written as DNA, the CDR3 is TGTGCCAGCAGTGGGGGTTGGGGGAAAAGCTCCTACAATGAGCAGTTCTTC. Encoded protein: CASSGGWGKSSYNEQFF.

This clone appeared once. The rearrangement links TRBV20-1 to TRBJ2-7, with D perhaps TRBD2 (5 bases). The germline V gene has CDR1 DFQATT and CDR2 SNEGSKA (reference sequence). The CDR3 has 14 residues. With 2 bases removed from V and 5 bases from J, the gap between germline ends came to 16 bases. CDR3 bases: TGCAGTGCTAGATCGGGGTCAGGTTACGACGAGCAGTACTTC. Its protein is CSARSGSGYDEQYF.

About this clone: A much larger clone is a single base away; this may be a read error. This chain connects TRBV5-4 to TRBJ2-1; D remains unclear. Germline V gene lookup returns CDR1 SGHNT and CDR2 YYREEE (reference sequence). Trimming removed 6 bases from V and 6 bases from J, with 10 bases in between. The CDR3 has 12 residues. CDR3 nucleotides: TGTGCCAGCAAAGGGTACGGCAATGAGCAGTTCTTC. Translated: CASKGYGNEQFF.

This rearrangement joins TRBV6-1 to TRBJ2-7; 10 nucleotides match TRBD1. The CDR3 covers 14 residues. The ends lost 1 base at V and 3 bases at J; junction bases unmatched: 0. The germline V gene has CDR1 MNHNS and CDR2 SASEGT. CDR3 DNA sequence: TGTGCCAGCAGTGAAGGGACAGGGGGCTACGAGCAGTACTTC. It yields the protein CASSEGTGGYEQYF.